Listed below are T cell receptor beta chains from one sample, sequenced in a study of cytomegalovirus exposure and HLA in healthy donors. TCRdb's table, derived via immunoSEQ multiplex PCR, lists solely in-frame clones and lacks some. Its clone listing holds approximately 110,000 clones. Specimen: PBMCs. The receptors shown here come from a middle-aged man in good health and CMV-seronegative. The CDR3 runs from the conserved cysteine through the conserved F or W. D genes are given only for firm matches.

d_gene: TRBD2
v_gene: TRBV6-4
j_gene: TRBJ2-3
CDR3nt: TGTGCCAGCAGTGAGGCTAGCGGGACAGATACGCAGTATTTT
CDR3aa: CASSEASGTDTQYF

d_gene: .
v_gene: TRBV19
j_gene: TRBJ1-1
CDR3nt: TGTGCCAGTAGTATAGAGAGGAGGACTGAAGCTTTCTTT
CDR3aa: CASSIERRTEAFF

d_gene: TRBD1
v_gene: TRBV6-1
j_gene: TRBJ1-3
CDR3nt: TGTGCCAGCAGTGTGGACAGGGGAGGAAACACCATATATTTT
CDR3aa: CASSVDRGGNTIYF

d_gene: TRBD1
v_gene: TRBV5-6
j_gene: TRBJ1-2
CDR3nt: TGTGCCAGCAGCCACTGGGACAGGGGATATGGCTACACCTTC
CDR3aa: CASSHWDRGYGYTF

d_gene: TRBD1
v_gene: TRBV7-2
j_gene: TRBJ1-2
CDR3nt: TGTGCCAGCAGCCTGGACAGGGCGGGAAAAAATGGCTACACCTTC
CDR3aa: CASSLDRAGKNGYTF

d_gene: TRBD2
v_gene: TRBV27
j_gene: TRBJ2-7
CDR3nt: TGTGCCAGCAGTTTATCAGTAGCGGGAGTGTACGAGCAGTACTTC
CDR3aa: CASSLSVAGVYEQYF

d_gene: TRBD2
v_gene: TRBV6-5
j_gene: TRBJ2-1
CDR3nt: TGTGCCAGCAGTTACTCCTGGCGGGAGTATGAGCAGTTCTTC
CDR3aa: CASSYSWREYEQFF

d_gene: .
v_gene: TRBV19
j_gene: TRBJ1-5
CDR3nt: TGTGCCAGTAGTATAGGGAGCGGGCCCCAGCATTTT
CDR3aa: CASSIGSGPQHF

d_gene: TRBD1
v_gene: TRBV6-5
j_gene: TRBJ2-7
CDR3nt: TGTGCCAGCAGTCTAGTCCCCACAGGGGACAGGGAGCAGTACTTC
CDR3aa: CASSLVPTGDREQYF

d_gene: .
v_gene: TRBV7-2
j_gene: TRBJ1-1
CDR3nt: TGTGCCAGCAGCCTCGGGTTCACTGAAGCTTTCTTT
CDR3aa: CASSLGFTEAFF

d_gene: TRBD1
v_gene: TRBV19
j_gene: TRBJ1-1
CDR3nt: TGTGCCAGTAGTCCAGGACAGGGGGCTGAAGCTTTCTTT
CDR3aa: CASSPGQGAEAFF

d_gene: TRBD1
v_gene: TRBV5-5
j_gene: TRBJ1-2
CDR3nt: TGTGCCAGCAGCTTTCCCGGACAGGGAGGCGGCTACACCTTC
CDR3aa: CASSFPGQGGGYTF

d_gene: TRBD2
v_gene: TRBV7-6
j_gene: TRBJ2-1
CDR3nt: TGTGCCAGCACCCAACCATACTCTGGGAGGGACAATGAGCAGTTCTTC
CDR3aa: CASTQPYSGRDNEQFF

d_gene: .
v_gene: TRBV5-1
j_gene: TRBJ1-2
CDR3nt: TGCGCCAGCAGCTTCGACAGTTCCTATGGCTACACCTTC
CDR3aa: CASSFDSSYGYTF

d_gene: TRBD1
v_gene: TRBV30
j_gene: TRBJ2-7
CDR3nt: TGTGCCTGGAGTAGGACAGGGGGAGAGCAGTACTTC
CDR3aa: CAWSRTGGEQYF

d_gene: .
v_gene: TRBV29-1
j_gene: TRBJ1-1
CDR3nt: TGCAGCGTTGAAAGGACAGAGGAAGCTTTCTTT
CDR3aa: CSVERTEEAFF

d_gene: TRBD1
v_gene: TRBV4-3
j_gene: TRBJ2-7
CDR3nt: TGCGCCAGCAGCTACTTAGACAGGGGGCTTCCCTACGAGCAGTACTTC
CDR3aa: CASSYLDRGLPYEQYF

d_gene: TRBD2
v_gene: TRBV29-1
j_gene: TRBJ2-5
CDR3nt: TGCAGCGTCATTAGCGGGAGCGAGCCCCAGTACTTC
CDR3aa: CSVISGSEPQYF

d_gene: .
v_gene: TRBV10-3
j_gene: TRBJ1-1
CDR3nt: TGTGCCATCAGTGATTATCCTTCGAACACTGAAGCTTTCTTT
CDR3aa: CAISDYPSNTEAFF

d_gene: TRBD2
v_gene: TRBV29-1
j_gene: TRBJ2-3
CDR3nt: TGCAGCGTTGAAGGCCTAGCGGGTCCAGATACGCAGTATTTT
CDR3aa: CSVEGLAGPDTQYF

d_gene: TRBD1
v_gene: TRBV6-1
j_gene: TRBJ1-5
CDR3nt: TGTGCCAGCAGGACAGGGTTTGTTGGCAATCAGCCCCAGCATTTT
CDR3aa: CASRTGFVGNQPQHF

d_gene: .
v_gene: TRBV7-9
j_gene: TRBJ2-1
CDR3nt: TGTGCCAGCAGCAACGCGGTAGGTCTGGGGCAGTTCTTC
CDR3aa: CASSNAVGLGQFF

d_gene: TRBD2
v_gene: TRBV19
j_gene: TRBJ2-7
CDR3nt: TGTGCCAGTAGTGCCTGGAGGACTAGCGCGACCTACGAGCAGTACTTC
CDR3aa: CASSAWRTSATYEQYF

d_gene: .
v_gene: TRBV5-8
j_gene: TRBJ1-1
CDR3nt: TGTGCCAGCAGCTTGGTGTACAGGCTCCCAACGAACACTGAAGCTTTCTTT
CDR3aa: CASSLVYRLPTNTEAFF

d_gene: .
v_gene: TRBV30
j_gene: TRBJ1-5
CDR3nt: TGTGCCTGGAGTACGGGGTGGGGGGATCAGCCCCAGCATTTT
CDR3aa: CAWSTGWGDQPQHF

d_gene: .
v_gene: TRBV19
j_gene: TRBJ1-5
CDR3nt: TGTGCCAGTAGTGATTGGCAGGGGAGCAATCAGCCCCAGCATTTT
CDR3aa: CASSDWQGSNQPQHF

d_gene: TRBD1
v_gene: TRBV19
j_gene: TRBJ2-7
CDR3nt: TGTGCCAGTAGTCCCTTGATGGGACAGGGTACCTACGAGCAGTACTTC
CDR3aa: CASSPLMGQGTYEQYF

d_gene: .
v_gene: TRBV7-3
j_gene: TRBJ2-2
CDR3nt: TGTGCCAGCAGCCCCAAACAGACCGGGGAGCTGTTTTTT
CDR3aa: CASSPKQTGELFF

d_gene: .
v_gene: TRBV10-2
j_gene: TRBJ2-7
CDR3nt: TGCGCCAGCAGTGAAGCTGCAGGCCTCTTCTACGAGCAGTACTTC
CDR3aa: CASSEAAGLFYEQYF

d_gene: .
v_gene: TRBV6-5
j_gene: TRBJ2-1
CDR3nt: TGTGCCAGCAGTTTGCCCCAGGGGGGACTCAATGAGCAGTTCTTC
CDR3aa: CASSLPQGGLNEQFF

d_gene: TRBD1
v_gene: TRBV27
j_gene: TRBJ2-7
CDR3nt: TGTGCCAGCCAACGAGACAGGGACGCCTACGAGCAGTACTTC
CDR3aa: CASQRDRDAYEQYF

d_gene: .
v_gene: TRBV7-9
j_gene: TRBJ2-1
CDR3nt: TGTGCCAGCAGCTTAGATGTAGCATACAATGAGCAGTTCTTC
CDR3aa: CASSLDVAYNEQFF

d_gene: TRBD1
v_gene: TRBV7-9
j_gene: TRBJ2-7
CDR3nt: TGTGCCAGCAGCTCAGACGACAGGGGGCTATACGAGCAGTACTTC
CDR3aa: CASSSDDRGLYEQYF

d_gene: .
v_gene: TRBV28
j_gene: TRBJ2-7
CDR3nt: TGTGCCAGCAGCGTGACTAGAAGTTCCTACGAGCAGTACTTC
CDR3aa: CASSVTRSSYEQYF

d_gene: TRBD2
v_gene: TRBV10-3
j_gene: TRBJ2-7
CDR3nt: TGTGCCATCAGAGGGACTAGCGGGACCTCCTACGAGCAGTACTTC
CDR3aa: CAIRGTSGTSYEQYF